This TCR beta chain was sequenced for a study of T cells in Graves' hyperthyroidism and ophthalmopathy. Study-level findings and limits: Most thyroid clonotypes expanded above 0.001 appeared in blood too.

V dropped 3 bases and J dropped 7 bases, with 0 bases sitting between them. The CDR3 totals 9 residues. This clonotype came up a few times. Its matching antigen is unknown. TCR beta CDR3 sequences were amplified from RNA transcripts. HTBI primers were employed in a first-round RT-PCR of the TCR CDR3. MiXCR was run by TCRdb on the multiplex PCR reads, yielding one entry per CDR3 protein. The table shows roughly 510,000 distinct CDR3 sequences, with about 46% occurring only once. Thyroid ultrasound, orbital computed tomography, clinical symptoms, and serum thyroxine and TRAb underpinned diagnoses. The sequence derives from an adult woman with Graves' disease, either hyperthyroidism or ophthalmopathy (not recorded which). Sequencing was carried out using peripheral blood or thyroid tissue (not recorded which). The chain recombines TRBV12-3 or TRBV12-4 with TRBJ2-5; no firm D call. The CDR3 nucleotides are TGTGCCAGCAGTTTGACCCAGTACTTC. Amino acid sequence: CASSLTQYF.